The present entry profiles one T cell receptor beta chain with its context. TCR beta CDR3 regions were amplified from RNA. The TCR CDR3 first-round RT-PCR relied on the HTBI primer set. Via MiXCR, TCRdb re-called the multiplex PCR reads, giving one row per CDR3 protein. The table records about 700,000 distinct CDR3 sequences, 14% of them present only once. The data are from a study of T cells in Graves' hyperthyroidism and ophthalmopathy. The CDR3 length is 11 residues. CDR1 is MNHNS and CDR2 is SASEGT in the germline V gene. The V and J genes are TRBV6-1 and TRBJ2-5; tentative D call: TRBD2 (6 bases). The better agreement between TRBJ2-1 and the DNA end casts doubt on the J call. Source material: blood. The sequence was collected from a woman between 18 and 30 years old with Graves' hyperthyroidism. The CDR3 region is CASRVRETQFF. CDR3 DNA: TGTGCCAGCAGGGTCCGGGAGACCCAGTTCTTC.